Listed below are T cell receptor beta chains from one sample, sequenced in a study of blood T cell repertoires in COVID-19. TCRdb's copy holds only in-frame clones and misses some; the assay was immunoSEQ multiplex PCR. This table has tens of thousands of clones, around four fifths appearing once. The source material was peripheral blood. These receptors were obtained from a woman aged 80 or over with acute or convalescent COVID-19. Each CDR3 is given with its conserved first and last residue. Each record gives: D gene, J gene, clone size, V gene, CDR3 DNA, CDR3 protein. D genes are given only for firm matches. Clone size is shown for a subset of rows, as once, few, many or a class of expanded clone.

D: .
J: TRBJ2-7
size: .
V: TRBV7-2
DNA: TGTGCCAGCAGCTCCGGGATCCGGGGCTACGAGCAGTACTTC
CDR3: CASSSGIRGYEQYF

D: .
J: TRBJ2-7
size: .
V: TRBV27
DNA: TGTGCCAGCAGTTTATACCCTCCGGACACGAGATACGAGCAGTACTTC
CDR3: CASSLYPPDTRYEQYF

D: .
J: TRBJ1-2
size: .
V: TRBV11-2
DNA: TGTGCCAGCAGCTTAGTCGCGGGCGACGGCGGCTACACCTTC
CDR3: CASSLVAGDGGYTF

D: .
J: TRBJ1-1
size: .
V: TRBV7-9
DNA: TGTGCCAGCAGCTTCCTCACCTCTCTACCTGAAGCTTTCTTT
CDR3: CASSFLTSLPEAFF

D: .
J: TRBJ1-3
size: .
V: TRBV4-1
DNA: TGCGCCAGCAGCCTAGGATTGGGGGGCTCTGGAAACACCATATATTTT
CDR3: CASSLGLGGSGNTIYF

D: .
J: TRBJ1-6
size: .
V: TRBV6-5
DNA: TGTGCCAGCACCACGACAACGGGGGACAATTCACCCCTCCACTTT
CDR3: CASTTTTGDNSPLHF

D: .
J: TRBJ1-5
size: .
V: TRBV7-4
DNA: TGTGCCAGCAGCTTAGTTATGCCCACCTATAGCAATCAGCCCCAGCATTTT
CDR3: CASSLVMPTYSNQPQHF

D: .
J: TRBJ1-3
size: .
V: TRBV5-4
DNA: TGTGCCAGCAGCTTGGATATTTCTGGAAACACCATATATTTT
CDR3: CASSLDISGNTIYF

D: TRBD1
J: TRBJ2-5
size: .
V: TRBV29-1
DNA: TGCAGCGTCCTCGTCCCGACAGGGGAGACCCAGTACTTC
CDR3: CSVLVPTGETQYF

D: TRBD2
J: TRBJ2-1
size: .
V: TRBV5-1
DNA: TGCGCCAGCACCTCCCCCGGGACTAGCGAGTACAATGAGCAGTTCTTC
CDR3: CASTSPGTSEYNEQFF

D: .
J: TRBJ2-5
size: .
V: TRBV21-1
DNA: TGTGCCAGCAGCACCACCCCCTGGAGAGAGACCCAGTACTTC
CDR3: CASSTTPWRETQYF

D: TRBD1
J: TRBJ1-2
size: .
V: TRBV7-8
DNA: TGTGCCAGCAGCTTAGTGACAGGGGGCGCAAATGGCTACACCTTC
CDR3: CASSLVTGGANGYTF

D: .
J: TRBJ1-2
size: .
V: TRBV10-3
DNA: TGTGCCATCAGCCCGACACCTAACTATGGCTACACCTTC
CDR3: CAISPTPNYGYTF

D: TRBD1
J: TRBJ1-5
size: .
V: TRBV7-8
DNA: TGTGCCAGCAGCTCCAAAACAGGGGGCAGCAATCAGCCCCAGCATTTT
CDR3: CASSSKTGGSNQPQHF

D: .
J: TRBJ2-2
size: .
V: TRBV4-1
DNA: TGCGCCAGCAGCCAACCGGGACACAACACCGGGGAGCTGTTTTTT
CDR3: CASSQPGHNTGELFF

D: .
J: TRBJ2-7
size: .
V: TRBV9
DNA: TGTGCCAGCAGTAGAGAGGGCAGGAGGAACGAGCAGTACTTC
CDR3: CASSREGRRNEQYF

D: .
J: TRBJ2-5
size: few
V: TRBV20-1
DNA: TGCAGTGCTGGCCCAAAGGAGACCCAGTACTTC
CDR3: CSAGPKETQYF

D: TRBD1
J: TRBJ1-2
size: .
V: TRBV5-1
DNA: TGCGCCAGCAGCCCGAAGACAGGGGGAACGGTCTATGGCTACACCTTC
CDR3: CASSPKTGGTVYGYTF

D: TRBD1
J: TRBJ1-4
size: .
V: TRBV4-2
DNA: TGTGCCAGCAGCCAGGCCACAGGGGGCGCTGGGGAAAAACTGTTTTTT
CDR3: CASSQATGGAGEKLFF

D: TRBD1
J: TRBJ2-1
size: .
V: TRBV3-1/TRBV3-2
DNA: TGTGCCAGCAGCTGGGACAGGGTCAATGAGCAGTTCTTC
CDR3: CASSWDRVNEQFF

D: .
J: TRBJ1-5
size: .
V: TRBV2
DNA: TGTGCCAGCAGCCCGGACAGACATAGCAATCAGCCCCAGCATTTT
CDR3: CASSPDRHSNQPQHF

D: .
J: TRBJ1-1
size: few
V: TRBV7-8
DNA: TGTGCCAGCAGCTCTAGGCTGGGTGAATACACTGAAGCTTTCTTT
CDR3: CASSSRLGEYTEAFF

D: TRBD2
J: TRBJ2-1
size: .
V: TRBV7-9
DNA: TGTGCCAGCACCTCTAGCGGCGGGGCCTCCTACAATGAGCAGTTCTTC
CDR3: CASTSSGGASYNEQFF

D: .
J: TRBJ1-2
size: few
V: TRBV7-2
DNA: TGTGCCAGCAGGCGAACAGGGTTTGGCTACACCTTC
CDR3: CASRRTGFGYTF

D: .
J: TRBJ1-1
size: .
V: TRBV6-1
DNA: TGTGCCAGCAACCCCGGACTGCAGAACACTGAAGCTTTCTTT
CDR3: CASNPGLQNTEAFF

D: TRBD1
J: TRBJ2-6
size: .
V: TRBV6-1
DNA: TGTGCCAGCAGTGGACAGGGGATCACGTCCGGGGCCAACGTCCTGACTTTC
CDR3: CASSGQGITSGANVLTF

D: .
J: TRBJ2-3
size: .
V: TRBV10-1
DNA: TGCGCCAGCAGTGTGGGGCCCGACAGCGGCACAGATACGCAGTATTTT
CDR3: CASSVGPDSGTDTQYF

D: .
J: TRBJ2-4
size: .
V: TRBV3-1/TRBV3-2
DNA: TGTGCCAGCAGCCAAGCATACGGGTCCTGGAACATTCAGTACTTC
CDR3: CASSQAYGSWNIQYF

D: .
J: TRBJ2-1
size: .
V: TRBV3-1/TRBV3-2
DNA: TGTGCCAGCAGCCAAACGGACAATGAGCAGTTCTTC
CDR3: CASSQTDNEQFF

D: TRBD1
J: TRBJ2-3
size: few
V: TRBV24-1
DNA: TGTGCCACCAGTCAACCCAAACGCGACAGGGTCACAGATACGCAGTATTTT
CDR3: CATSQPKRDRVTDTQYF

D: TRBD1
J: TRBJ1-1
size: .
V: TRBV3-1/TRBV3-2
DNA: TGTGCCAGCAGTCAAGGGGACAGGGCGAGGACTGAAGCTTTCTTT
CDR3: CASSQGDRARTEAFF

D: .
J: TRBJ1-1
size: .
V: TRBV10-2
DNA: TGCGCCAGCAGTGACCCGGGATCCAACACTGAAGCTTTCTTT
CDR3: CASSDPGSNTEAFF

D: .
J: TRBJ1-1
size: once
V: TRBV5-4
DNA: TGTGCCAGCAGCCAGGAGGGGAACACTGAAGCTTTCTTT
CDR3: CASSQEGNTEAFF

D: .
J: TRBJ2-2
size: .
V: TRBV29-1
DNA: TGCAGCGTTGAAGATCCGGAGGGAAACACCGGGGAGCTGTTTTTT
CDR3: CSVEDPEGNTGELFF

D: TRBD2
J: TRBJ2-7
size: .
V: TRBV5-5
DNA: TGTGCCAGCAGCTCGATAGCGGGGGGCTTCTCCTACGAGCAGTACTTC
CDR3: CASSSIAGGFSYEQYF

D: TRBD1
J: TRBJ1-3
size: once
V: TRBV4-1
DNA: TGCGCCAGCAGCCAAGACGAGGGACAGTCTGGAAACACCATATATTTT
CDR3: CASSQDEGQSGNTIYF

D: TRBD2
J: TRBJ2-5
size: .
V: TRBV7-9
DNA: TGTGCCAGCAGCCCCGGGTCGGGGGGAGAGACCCAGTACTTC
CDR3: CASSPGSGGETQYF

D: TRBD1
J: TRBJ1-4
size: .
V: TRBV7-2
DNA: TGTGCCAGCAGCTTAGGAGGACAGGGCAAACCGGGGGAAAAACTGTTTTTT
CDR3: CASSLGGQGKPGEKLFF

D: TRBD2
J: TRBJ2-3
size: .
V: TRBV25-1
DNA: TGTGCCAGCAGTAACCTAGCGGGGGACACAGATACGCAGTATTTT
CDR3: CASSNLAGDTDTQYF

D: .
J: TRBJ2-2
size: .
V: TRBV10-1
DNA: TGCGCCAGCAGTCTCGGGGTCTCTCGGGACACCGGGGAGCTGTTTTTT
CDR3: CASSLGVSRDTGELFF

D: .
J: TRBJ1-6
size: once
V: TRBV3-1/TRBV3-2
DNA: TGTGCCAGCAGCCAAGATGGGAGGACTAATTCACCCCTCCACTTT
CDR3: CASSQDGRTNSPLHF

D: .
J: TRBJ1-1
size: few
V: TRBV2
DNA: TGTGCCAGCAGTGTCAGGGAAGGAACTGAAGCTTTCTTT
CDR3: CASSVREGTEAFF

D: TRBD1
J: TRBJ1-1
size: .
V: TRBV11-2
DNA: TGTGCCAGCAGCTGGACCTCCGGGACAGTGGATGAAGCTTTCTTT
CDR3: CASSWTSGTVDEAFF

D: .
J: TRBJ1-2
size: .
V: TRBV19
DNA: TGTGCCAGTAATATCCGGGGTAGCTATGGCTACACCTTC
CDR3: CASNIRGSYGYTF

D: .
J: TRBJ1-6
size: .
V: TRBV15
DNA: TGTGCCACCAGCAGAAGCAATAATTCACCCCTCCACTTT
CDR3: CATSRSNNSPLHF

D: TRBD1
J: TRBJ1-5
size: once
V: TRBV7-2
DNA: TGTGCCAGCAGCTTTACAGGGGGCAGCAATCAGCCCCAGCATTTT
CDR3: CASSFTGGSNQPQHF